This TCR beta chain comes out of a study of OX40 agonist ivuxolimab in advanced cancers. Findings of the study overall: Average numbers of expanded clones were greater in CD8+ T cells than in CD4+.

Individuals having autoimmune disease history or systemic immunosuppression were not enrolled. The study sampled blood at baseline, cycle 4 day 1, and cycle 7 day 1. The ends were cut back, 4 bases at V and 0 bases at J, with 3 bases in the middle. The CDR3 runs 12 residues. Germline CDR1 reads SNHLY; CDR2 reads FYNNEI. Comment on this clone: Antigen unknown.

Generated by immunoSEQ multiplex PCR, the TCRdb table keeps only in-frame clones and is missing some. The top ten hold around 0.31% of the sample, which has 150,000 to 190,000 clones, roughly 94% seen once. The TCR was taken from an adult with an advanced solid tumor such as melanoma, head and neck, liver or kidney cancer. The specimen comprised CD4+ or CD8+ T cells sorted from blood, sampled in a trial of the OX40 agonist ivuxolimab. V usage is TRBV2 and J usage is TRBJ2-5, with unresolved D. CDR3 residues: CASSGDQETQYF. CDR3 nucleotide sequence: TGTGCCAGCAGTGGAGACCAAGAGACCCAGTACTTC.